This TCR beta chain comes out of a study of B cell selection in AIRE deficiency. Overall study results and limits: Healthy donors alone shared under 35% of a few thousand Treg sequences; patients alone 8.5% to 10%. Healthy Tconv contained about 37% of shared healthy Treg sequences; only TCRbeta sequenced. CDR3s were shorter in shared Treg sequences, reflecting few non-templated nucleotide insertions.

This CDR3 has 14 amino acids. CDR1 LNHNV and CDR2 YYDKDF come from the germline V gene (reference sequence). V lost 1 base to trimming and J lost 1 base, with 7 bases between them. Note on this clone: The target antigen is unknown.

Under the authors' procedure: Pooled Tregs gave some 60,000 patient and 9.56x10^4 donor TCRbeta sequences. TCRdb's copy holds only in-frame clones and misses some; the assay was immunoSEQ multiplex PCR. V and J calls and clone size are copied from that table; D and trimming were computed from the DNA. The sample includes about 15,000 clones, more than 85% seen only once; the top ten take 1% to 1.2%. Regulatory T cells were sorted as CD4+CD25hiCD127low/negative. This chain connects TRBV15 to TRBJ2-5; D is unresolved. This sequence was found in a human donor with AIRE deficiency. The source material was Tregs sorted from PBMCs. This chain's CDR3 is CATSRGRVQETQYF. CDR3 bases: TGTGCCACCAGCAGAGGAAGGGTCCAAGAGACCCAGTACTTC.